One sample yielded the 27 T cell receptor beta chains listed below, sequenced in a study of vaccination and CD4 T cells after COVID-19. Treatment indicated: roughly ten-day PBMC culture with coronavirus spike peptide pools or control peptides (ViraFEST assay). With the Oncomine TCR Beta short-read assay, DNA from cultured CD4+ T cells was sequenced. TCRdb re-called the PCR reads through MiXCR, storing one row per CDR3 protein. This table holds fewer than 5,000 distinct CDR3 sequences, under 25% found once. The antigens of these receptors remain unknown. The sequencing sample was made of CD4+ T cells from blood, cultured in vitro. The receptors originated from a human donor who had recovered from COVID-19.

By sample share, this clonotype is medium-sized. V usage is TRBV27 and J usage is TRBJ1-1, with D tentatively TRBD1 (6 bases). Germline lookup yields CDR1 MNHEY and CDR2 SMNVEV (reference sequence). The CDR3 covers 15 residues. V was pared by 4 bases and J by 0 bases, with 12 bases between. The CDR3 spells CASSSLGHLNTEAFF. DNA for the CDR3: TGTGCCAGCAGTTCACTGGGACACCTGAACACTGAAGCTTTCTTT.

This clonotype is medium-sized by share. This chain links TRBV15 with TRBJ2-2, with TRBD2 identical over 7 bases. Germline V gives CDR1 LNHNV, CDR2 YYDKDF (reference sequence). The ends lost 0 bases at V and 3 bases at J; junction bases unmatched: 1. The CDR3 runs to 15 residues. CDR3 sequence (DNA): TGTGCCACCAGCAGAGATGCGGGGGACACCGGGGAGCTGTTTTTT. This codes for CATSRDAGDTGELFF.

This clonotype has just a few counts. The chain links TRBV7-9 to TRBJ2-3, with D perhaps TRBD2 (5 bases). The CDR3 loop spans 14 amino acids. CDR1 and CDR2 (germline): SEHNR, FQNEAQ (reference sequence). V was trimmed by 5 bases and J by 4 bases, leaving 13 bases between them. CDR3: CASSITGSPDTQYF. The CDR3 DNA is TGTGCCAGCAGCATTACGGGGTCACCAGATACGCAGTATTTT.

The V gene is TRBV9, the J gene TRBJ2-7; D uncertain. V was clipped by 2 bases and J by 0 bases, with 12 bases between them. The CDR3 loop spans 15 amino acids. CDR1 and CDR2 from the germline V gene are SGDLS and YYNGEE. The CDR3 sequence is CASSVGPGYSYEQYF. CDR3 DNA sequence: TGTGCCAGCAGCGTTGGACCGGGCTACTCCTACGAGCAGTACTTC. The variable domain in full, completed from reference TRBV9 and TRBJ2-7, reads DSGVTQTPKHLITATGQRVTLRCSPRSGDLSVYWYQQSLDQGLQFLIQYYNGEERAKGNILERFSAQQFPDLHSELNLSSLELGDSALYFCASSVGPGYSYEQYFGPGTRLTVT.

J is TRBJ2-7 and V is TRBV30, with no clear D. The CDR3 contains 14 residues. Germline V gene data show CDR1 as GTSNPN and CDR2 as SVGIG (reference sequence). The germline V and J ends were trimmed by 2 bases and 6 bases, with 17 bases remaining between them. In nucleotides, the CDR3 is TGTGCCTGGAGTCGAGGACCCGCCGGATCCGAGCAGTACTTC. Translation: CAWSRGPAGSEQYF.

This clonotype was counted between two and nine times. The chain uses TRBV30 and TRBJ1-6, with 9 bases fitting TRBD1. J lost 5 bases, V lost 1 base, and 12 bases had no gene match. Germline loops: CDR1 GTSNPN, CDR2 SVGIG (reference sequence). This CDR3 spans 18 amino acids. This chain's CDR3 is CAWSAGNPRDRDNSPLHF. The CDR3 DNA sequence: TGTGCCTGGAGTGCGGGGAACCCACGGGACAGGGATAATTCACCCCTCCACTTT.

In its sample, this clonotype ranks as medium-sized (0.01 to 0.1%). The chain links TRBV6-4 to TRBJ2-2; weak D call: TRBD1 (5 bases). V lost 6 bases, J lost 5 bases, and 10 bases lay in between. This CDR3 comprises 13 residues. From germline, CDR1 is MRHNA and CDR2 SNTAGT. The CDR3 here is CASRPDSTGELFF. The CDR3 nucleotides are TGTGCCAGCAGACCCGACAGTACCGGGGAGCTGTTTTTT.

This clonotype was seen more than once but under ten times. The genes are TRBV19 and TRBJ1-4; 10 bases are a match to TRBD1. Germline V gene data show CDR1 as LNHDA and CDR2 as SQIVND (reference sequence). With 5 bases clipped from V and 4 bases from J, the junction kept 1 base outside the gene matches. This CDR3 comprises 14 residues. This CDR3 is CASSDRGLNEKLFF. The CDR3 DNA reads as TGTGCCAGTAGTGACAGGGGGCTTAATGAAAAACTGTTTTTT.

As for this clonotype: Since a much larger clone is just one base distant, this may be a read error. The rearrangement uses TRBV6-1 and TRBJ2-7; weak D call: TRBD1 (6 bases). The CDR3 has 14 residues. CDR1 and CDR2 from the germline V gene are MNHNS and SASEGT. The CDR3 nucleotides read TGTGCCAGCAGTCTTACAGGGCAGGGCTACGAGCGGTACTTC. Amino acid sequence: CASSLTGQGYERYF.

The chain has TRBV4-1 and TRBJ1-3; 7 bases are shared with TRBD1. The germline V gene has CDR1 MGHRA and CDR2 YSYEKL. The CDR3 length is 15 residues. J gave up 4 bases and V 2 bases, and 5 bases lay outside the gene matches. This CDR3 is CASSQRQGLGNTIYF. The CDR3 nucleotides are TGCGCCAGCAGCCAACGACAGGGTCTCGGAAACACCATATATTTT.

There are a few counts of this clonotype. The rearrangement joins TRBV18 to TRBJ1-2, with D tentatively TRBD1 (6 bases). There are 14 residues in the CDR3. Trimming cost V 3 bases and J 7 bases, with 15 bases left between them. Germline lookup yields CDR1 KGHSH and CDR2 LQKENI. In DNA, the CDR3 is TGTGCCAGCTCACCGCCAGAACAGGGTCGTGGCTACACCTTC. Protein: CASSPPEQGRGYTF.

CDR3 bases: TGTGCCAGTGCCGAGGGTCAGGGAACGGGCAATTCACCCCTCCACTTT. Translated, it gives CASAEGQGTGNSPLHF. The chain links TRBV2 to TRBJ1-6, with D tentatively TRBD1 (5 bases). The germline V gene has CDR1 SNHLY and CDR2 FYNNEI. V was pared by 9 bases and J by 7 bases, with 22 bases between. CDR3 size: 16 residues.

The CDR3 region has the DNA TGTGCCAGCAGCTTAAAGGCAGGGGTCTACACCTTC. Translation: CASSLKAGVYTF. The genes are TRBV11-2 and TRBJ1-2, with a weak D call TRBD1 (6 bases). The CDR3 length is 12 residues. With 2 bases removed from V and 10 bases from J, the gap between germline ends came to 11 bases. CDR1 is SGHAT, CDR2 FQNNGV, per germline.

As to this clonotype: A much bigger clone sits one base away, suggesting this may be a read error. The DNA for the CDR3 is TGCAGCGTTGAAAAAGTGGGAGTTAATGGCTACACCTTC. Its translation is CSVEKVGVNGYTF. The chain is built from TRBV29-1 and TRBJ1-2; D gene unclear. V gave up 2 bases and J gave up 6 bases, with 13 bases separating them. The V gene's germline CDR1 is SQVTM and CDR2 ANQGSEA. CDR3 size: 13 residues.

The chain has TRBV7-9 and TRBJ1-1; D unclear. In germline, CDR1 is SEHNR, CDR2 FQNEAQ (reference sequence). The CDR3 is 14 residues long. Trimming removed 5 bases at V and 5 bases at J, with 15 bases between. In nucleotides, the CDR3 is TGTGCCAGCAGCCCCGAGGGAGTAGGGACTGAAGCTTTCTTT. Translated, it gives CASSPEGVGTEAFF.

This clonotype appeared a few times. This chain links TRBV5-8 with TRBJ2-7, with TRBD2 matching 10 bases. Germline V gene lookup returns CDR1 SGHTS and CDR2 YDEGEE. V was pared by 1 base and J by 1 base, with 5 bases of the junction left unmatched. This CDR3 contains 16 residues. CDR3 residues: CASSLTGTSVSYEQYF. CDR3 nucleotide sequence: TGTGCCAGCAGCTTGACTGGGACTAGCGTTTCCTACGAGCAGTACTTC.

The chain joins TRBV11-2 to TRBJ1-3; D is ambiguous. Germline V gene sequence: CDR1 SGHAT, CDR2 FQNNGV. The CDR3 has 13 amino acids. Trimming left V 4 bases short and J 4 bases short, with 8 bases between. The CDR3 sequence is CASSSQEGNTIYF. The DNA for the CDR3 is TGTGCCAGCAGCTCTCAAGAGGGAAACACCATATATTTT.

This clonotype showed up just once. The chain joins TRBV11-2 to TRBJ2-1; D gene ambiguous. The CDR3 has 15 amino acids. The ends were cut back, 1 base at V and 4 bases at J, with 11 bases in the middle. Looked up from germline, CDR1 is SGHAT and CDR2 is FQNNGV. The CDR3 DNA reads TGTGCCAGCAGCTTAGGGGCCCTCAATTACAATGAGCAGTTCTTC. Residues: CASSLGALNYNEQFF.

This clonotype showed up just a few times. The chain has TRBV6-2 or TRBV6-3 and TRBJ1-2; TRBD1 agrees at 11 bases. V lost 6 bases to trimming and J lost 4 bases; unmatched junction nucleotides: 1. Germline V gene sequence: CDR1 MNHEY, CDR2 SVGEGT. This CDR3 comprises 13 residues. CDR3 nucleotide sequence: TGTGCCAGCAGAGGGACAGGGGGCTATGGCTACACCTTC. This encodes CASRGTGGYGYTF.

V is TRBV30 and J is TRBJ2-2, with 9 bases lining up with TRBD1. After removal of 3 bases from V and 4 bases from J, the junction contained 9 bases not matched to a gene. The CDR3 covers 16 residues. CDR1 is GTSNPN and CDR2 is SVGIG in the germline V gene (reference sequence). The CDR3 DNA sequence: TGTGCCTGGAGCGGACCGGGACAGGGAATCACCGGGGAGCTGTTTTTT. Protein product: CAWSGPGQGITGELFF. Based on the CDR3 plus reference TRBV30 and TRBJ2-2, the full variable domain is SQTIHQWPATLVQPVGSPLSLECTVEGTSNPNLYWYRQAAGRGLQLLFYSVGIGQISSEVPQNLSASRPQDRQFILSSKKLLLSDSGFYLCAWSGPGQGITGELFFGEGSRLTVL.

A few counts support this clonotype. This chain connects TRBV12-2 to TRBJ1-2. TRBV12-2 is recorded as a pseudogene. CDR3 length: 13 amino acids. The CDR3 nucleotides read TGTGCAAGTCGCTTGCGTTACACCAATGGCTACACCTTC. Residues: CASRLRYTNGYTF.

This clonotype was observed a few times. The CDR3 loop reads CASRLGQGAMNTEAFF. Written as DNA, the CDR3 is TGTGCCAGCAGATTAGGACAGGGGGCTATGAACACTGAAGCTTTCTTT. The chain couples TRBV6-1 to TRBJ1-1; 11 nucleotides align to TRBD1. The trim removed 6 bases at V and 0 bases at J, leaving 6 bases unmatched. This CDR3 has 16 residues. Germline lookup yields CDR1 MNHNS and CDR2 SASEGT.

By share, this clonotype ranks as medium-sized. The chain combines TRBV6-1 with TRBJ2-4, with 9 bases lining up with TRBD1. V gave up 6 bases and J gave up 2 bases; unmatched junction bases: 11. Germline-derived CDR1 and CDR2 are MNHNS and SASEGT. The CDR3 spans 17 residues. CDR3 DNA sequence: TGTGCCAGCAGCTCCCTCACAGGGGGCTTATCCAAAAACATTCAGTACTTC. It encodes CASSSLTGGLSKNIQYF.

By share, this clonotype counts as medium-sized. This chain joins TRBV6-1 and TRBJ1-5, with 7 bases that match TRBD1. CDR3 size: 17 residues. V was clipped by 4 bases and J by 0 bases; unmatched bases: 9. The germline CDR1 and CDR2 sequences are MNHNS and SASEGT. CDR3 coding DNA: TGTGCCAGCAGTGCGAGGACAGGTAGTTATAGCAATCAGCCCCAGCATTTT. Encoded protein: CASSARTGSYSNQPQHF.

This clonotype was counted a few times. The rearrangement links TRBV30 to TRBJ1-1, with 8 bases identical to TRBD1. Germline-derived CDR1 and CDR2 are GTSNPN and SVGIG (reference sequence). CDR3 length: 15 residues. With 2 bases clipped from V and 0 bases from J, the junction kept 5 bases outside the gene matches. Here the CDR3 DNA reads TGTGCCTGGAGTTTCCGGGACAGGTTGAACACTGAAGCTTTCTTT. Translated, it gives CAWSFRDRLNTEAFF.

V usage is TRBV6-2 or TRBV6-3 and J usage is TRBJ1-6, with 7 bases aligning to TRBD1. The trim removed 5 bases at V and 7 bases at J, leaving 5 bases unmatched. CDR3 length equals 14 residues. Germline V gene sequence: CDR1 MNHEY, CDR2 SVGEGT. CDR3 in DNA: TGTGCCAGCAGTGTTACAGGGGAAAATTCACCCCTCCACTTT. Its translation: CASSVTGENSPLHF.

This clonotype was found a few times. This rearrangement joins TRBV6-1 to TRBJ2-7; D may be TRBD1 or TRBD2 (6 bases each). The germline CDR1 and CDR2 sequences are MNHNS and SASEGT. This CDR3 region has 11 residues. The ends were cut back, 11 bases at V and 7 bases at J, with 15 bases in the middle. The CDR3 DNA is TGTGCCTCGGTGAGGGGGGAGGAGCAGTACTTC. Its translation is CASVRGEEQYF.